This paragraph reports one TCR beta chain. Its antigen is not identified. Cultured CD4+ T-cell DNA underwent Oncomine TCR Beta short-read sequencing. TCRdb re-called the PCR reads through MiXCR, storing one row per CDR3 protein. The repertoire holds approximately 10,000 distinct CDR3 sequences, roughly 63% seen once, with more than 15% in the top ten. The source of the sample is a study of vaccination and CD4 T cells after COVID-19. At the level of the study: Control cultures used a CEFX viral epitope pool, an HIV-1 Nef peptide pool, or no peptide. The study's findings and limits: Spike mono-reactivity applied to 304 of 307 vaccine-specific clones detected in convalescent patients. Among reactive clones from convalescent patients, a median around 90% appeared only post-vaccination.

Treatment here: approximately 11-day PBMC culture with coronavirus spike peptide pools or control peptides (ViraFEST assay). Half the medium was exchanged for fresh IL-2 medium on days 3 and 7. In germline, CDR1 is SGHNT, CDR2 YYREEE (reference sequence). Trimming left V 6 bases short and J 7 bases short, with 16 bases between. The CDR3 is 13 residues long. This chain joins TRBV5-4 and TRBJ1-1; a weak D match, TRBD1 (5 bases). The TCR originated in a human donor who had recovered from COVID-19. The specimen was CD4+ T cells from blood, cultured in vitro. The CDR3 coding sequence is TGTGCCAGCACCAAAGGGGAAGCGGTTGAAGCTTTCTTT. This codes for CASTKGEAVEAFF.